This T cell receptor (beta chain) comes out of a study of Ad26.COV2.S vaccination and SARS-CoV-2 variants. Study as a whole: The donor belonged to the COV1001 Ad26.COV2.S trial arm.

Treatment described: around 19 received Ad26.COV2.S at low or high dose, single or two shots; about 5 received placebo; per-sample allocation not given. The samples were gathered on day 63 after the first injection of vaccine or placebo. This clone was recorded only once. V gave up 0 bases and J gave up 4 bases, with 9 bases separating them. Germline assignment: CDR1 LNHDA and CDR2 SQIVND (reference sequence). The CDR3 sequence is 14 residues long. This table comes from immunoSEQ multiplex PCR, and its TCRdb copy is limited to in-frame clones, with some not included. The table has around 350,000 clones, around 83% seen once.

The input for sequencing was peripheral blood, taken in a trial of Ad26.COV2.S vaccine versus placebo. This receptor was identified in a person between 18 and 59 years old who received the Ad26.COV2.S COVID-19 vaccine or a placebo. The chain has TRBV19 and TRBJ1-1; no firm D call. The CDR3 nucleotides read TGTGCCAGTAGTATAGATAGTTCATTCACTGAAGCTTTCTTT. This translates into CASSIDSSFTEAFF.